The 8 T cell receptor beta chains given below trace back to one sample, sequenced in a study of blood T cell dynamics during melanoma immunotherapy. Method: immunoSEQ multiplex PCR; TCRdb's copy keeps in-frame clones and lacks some. The sample has 3,500 or so clones; roughly 97% are singletons. Time point in this sample: pre-treatment baseline. The sample was effector memory CD8+ T cells from blood, taken from a patient treated with checkpoint blockade. All receptors come from a human donor with melanoma.

The chain carries TRBV4-1 and TRBJ2-1, with D uncertain. From germline, CDR1 is MGHRA and CDR2 YSYEKL. The CDR3 runs 14 residues. V was pared by 5 bases and J by 9 bases, with 17 bases between. In DNA form, the CDR3 reads TGCGCCAGCAGCTTTTACGGCAGTGAAGGTGAGCAGTTCTTC. It encodes CASSFYGSEGEQFF.

The V call is TRBV27, the J call TRBJ1-4, with a possible D match to TRBD1 (6 bases). Germline V CDR1 and CDR2: MNHEY, SMNVEV (reference sequence). The length of the CDR3 is 13 residues. Deletions cut 6 bases from V and 8 bases from J, with 13 bases between. The CDR3 sequence is CASRNNRDEKLFF. As DNA, the CDR3 is TGTGCCAGCAGGAATAACAGGGACGAAAAACTGTTTTTT.

The CDR3 region has the DNA TGTGCCAGCAGACCCCTTAGGGGACAGGGCCAAGAGACCCAGTACTTC. This sequence encodes CASRPLRGQGQETQYF. V is TRBV7-9 and J is TRBJ2-5, with TRBD1 matching over 9 bases. CDR1 and CDR2 (germline): SEHNR, FQNEAQ (reference sequence). This CDR3 is 16 amino acids long. Trimming cost V 6 bases and J 1 base; bases outside gene matches: 9.

This chain joins TRBV11-2 and TRBJ2-7; no clear D gene. V gave up 1 base and J gave up 2 bases, with 6 bases separating them. Per germline, CDR1 SGHAT and CDR2 FQNNGV. The CDR3 totals 13 residues. The CDR3 DNA is TGTGCCAGCAGCTTAGCAACCACCTACGAGCAGTACTTC. Its protein product is CASSLATTYEQYF. The entire variable domain, with the rest obtained from reference TRBV11-2 and TRBJ2-7, is as follows: EAGVAQSPRYKIIEKRQSVAFWCNPISGHATLYWYQQILGQGPKLLIQFQNNGVVDDSQLPKDRFSAERLKGVDSTLKIQPAKLEDSAVYLCASSLATTYEQYFGPGTRLTVT.

This clone was observed once. The J gene is TRBJ2-7, the V gene TRBV7-6; D gene unclear. This CDR3 region has 12 residues. CDR1 is SGHVS, CDR2 FNYEAQ, per germline. V was trimmed by 5 bases and J by 6 bases, leaving 11 bases between them. CDR3 protein: CASSRPRSEQYF. CDR3 coding DNA: TGTGCCAGCAGCCGACCGCGGAGCGAGCAGTACTTC.

CDR3: CASSGIAGDYNEQFF. The CDR3 bases are TGTGCCAGCAGCGGGATAGCGGGAGACTACAATGAGCAGTTCTTC. The chain is built from TRBV11-3 and TRBJ2-1, with 9 bases that match TRBD2. V dropped 5 bases and J dropped 3; count of bases not matched to a gene: 5. Germline CDR1 and CDR2: SGHNT and YENEEA. The CDR3 extends over 15 amino acids.

The CDR3 protein is CASSFGQASEEQYF. CDR3 DNA: TGTGCCAGCAGTTTTGGACAGGCGTCGGAAGAGCAGTACTTC. The V call is TRBV27, the J call TRBJ2-7; TRBD1 matches at 7 bases. Germline V gives CDR1 MNHEY, CDR2 SMNVEV (reference sequence). The CDR3 has 14 amino acids. Trimming took 3 bases from V and 7 from J; bases not matched to a gene: 9.

The rearrangement links TRBV5-4 to TRBJ2-2; TRBD1 or TRBD2 may be the D gene (5 bases each). Deletions cut 3 bases from V and 5 bases from J, with 8 bases between. Germline V gene lookup returns CDR1 SGHNT and CDR2 YYREEE (reference sequence). The CDR3 loop spans 13 amino acids. The CDR3 spells CASSSEGTGELFF. The CDR3 nucleotides are TGTGCCAGCAGCTCCGAGGGGACCGGGGAGCTGTTTTTT.